Given below is one TCR beta chain in context. Sequencing used immunoSEQ multiplex PCR; TCRdb keeps in-frame clones, though not all of them. The table records under 200,000 clones, roughly three quarters of them present only once. The record originates from a study of cytomegalovirus exposure and HLA in healthy donors. The CDR3 covers 14 residues. J lost 6 bases, V lost 7 bases, and 6 bases had no gene match. The V gene's germline CDR1 is SEHNR and CDR2 FQNEAQ (reference sequence). The clonotype was recovered from a woman aged 30 to 39 in good health and CMV-seronegative. The source material was PBMCs. The rearrangement links TRBV7-9 to TRBJ1-4; 9 bases match TRBD1. The CDR3 DNA is TGTGCCAGCATCAAACAGGGGGCGTATGAAAAACTGTTTTTT. It codes for CASIKQGAYEKLFF.